The sequence of this T cell receptor (beta chain) was determined in a study of shared clonotypes between healthy human individuals. Study results and limitations: Researchers found naive subsets generally carried larger estimated richness than memory subsets. Although depth was large, rarefaction showed that sequencing of the sorted subsets was incomplete.

CD45RO-negative, CCR7-selected cells formed the naive CD8 fraction, which excluded terminally differentiated effector memory CD45RA+ cells. The data were produced by immunoSEQ multiplex PCR, yet TCRdb's version contains in-frame clones alone and is incomplete. The sample lists some 2,100,000 clones; just over 90% were seen once. Concerning this clone: The antigen remains undetermined.

CDR3 length: 11 amino acids. With 8 bases clipped from V and 15 bases from J, the junction kept 8 bases outside the gene matches. The germline V gene has CDR1 MNHNY and CDR2 SVGAGI (reference sequence). Source material: naive CD8+ T cells from PBMCs. The sequence was obtained from a young man in good health. Some clones in this sample may be carry-over from other donors' samples. This chain connects TRBV6-6 to TRBJ1-5; 9 bases are shared with TRBD1. The DNA of the CDR3 is TGTGCCAGCGATGGTGGACAGGGGATGCATTTT. Translated, it gives CASDGGQGMHF.